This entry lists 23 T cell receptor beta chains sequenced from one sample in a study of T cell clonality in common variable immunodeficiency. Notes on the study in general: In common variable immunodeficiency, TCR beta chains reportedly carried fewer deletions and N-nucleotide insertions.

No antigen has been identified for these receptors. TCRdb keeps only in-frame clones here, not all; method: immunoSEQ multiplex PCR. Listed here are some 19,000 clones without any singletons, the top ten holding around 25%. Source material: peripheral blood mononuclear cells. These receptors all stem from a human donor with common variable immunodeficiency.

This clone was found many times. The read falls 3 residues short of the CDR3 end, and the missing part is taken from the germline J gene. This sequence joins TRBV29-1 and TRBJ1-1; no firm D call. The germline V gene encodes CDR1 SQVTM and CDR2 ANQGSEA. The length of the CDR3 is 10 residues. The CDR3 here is CSVESTSAFF. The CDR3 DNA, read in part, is TGCAGCGTTGAGAGTACATCG.

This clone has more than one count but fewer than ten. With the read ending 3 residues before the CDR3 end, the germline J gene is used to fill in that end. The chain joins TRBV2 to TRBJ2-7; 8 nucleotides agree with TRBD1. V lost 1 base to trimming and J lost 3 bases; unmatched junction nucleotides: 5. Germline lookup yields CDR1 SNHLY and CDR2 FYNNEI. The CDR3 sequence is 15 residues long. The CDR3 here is CASSEGQGTFYEQYF. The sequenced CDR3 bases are TGTGCCAGCAGTGAAGGACAGGGGACATTCTACGAG.

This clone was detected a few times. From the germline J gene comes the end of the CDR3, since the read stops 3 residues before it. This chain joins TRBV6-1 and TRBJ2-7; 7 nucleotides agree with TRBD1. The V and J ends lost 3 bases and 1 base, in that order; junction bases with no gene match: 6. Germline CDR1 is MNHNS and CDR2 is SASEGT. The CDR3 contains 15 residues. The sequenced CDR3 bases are TGTGCCAGCAGTGACAGGACAGGTCTATCCTACGAG. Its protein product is CASSDRTGLSYE. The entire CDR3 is CASSDRTGLSYEQYF.

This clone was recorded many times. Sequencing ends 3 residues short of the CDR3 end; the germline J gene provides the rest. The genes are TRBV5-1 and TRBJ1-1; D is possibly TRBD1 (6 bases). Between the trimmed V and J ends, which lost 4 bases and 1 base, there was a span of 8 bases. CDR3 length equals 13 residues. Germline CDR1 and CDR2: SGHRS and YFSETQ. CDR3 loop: CASSGTPNTEAFF. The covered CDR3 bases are TGCGCCAGCAGCGGGACACCGAACACTGAA.

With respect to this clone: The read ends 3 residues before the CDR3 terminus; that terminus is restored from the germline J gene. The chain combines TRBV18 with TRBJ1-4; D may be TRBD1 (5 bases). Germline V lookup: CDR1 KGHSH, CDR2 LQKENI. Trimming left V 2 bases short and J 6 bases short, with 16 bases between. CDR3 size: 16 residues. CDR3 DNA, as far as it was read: TGTGCCAGCTCACCAAAGAGGAAGATAGGGGATGAAAAA. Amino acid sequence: CASSPKRKIGDEK. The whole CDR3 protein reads CASSPKRKIGDEKLFF. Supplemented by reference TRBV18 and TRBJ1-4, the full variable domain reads NAGVMQNPRHLVRRRGQEARLRCSPMKGHSHVYWYRQLPEEGLKFMVYLQKENIIDESGMPKERFSAEFPKEGPSILRIQQVVRGDSAAYFCASSPKRKIGDEKLFFGSGTQLSVL.

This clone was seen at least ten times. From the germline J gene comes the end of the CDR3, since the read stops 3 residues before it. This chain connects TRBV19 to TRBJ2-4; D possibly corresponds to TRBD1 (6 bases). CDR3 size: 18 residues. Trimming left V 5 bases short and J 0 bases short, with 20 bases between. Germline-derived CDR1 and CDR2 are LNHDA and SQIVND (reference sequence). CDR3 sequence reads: CASSQGHLKTIAKNIQYF. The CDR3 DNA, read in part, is TGTGCCAGTAGTCAGGGACACCTAAAAACAATAGCCAAAAACATT. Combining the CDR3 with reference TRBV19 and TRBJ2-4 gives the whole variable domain DGGITQSPKYLFRKEGQNVTLSCEQNLNHDAMYWYRQDPGQGLRLIYYSQIVNDFQKGDIAEGYSVSREKKESFPLTVTSAQKNPTAFYLCASSQGHLKTIAKNIQYFGAGTRLSVL.

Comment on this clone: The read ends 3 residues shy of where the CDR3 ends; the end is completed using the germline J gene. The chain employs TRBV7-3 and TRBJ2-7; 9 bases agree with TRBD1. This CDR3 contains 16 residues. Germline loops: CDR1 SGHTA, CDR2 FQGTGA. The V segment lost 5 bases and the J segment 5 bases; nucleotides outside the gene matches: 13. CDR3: CASSPTKGTGFHEQYF. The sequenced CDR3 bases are TGTGCCAGCAGCCCTACAAAAGGGACAGGGTTTCACGAG. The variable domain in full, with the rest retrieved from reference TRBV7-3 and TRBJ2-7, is GAGVSQTPSNKVTEKGKYVELRCDPISGHTALYWYRQSLGQGPEFLIYFQGTGAADDSGLPNDRFFAVRPEGSVSTLKIQRTERGDSAVYLCASSPTKGTGFHEQYFGPGTRLTVT.

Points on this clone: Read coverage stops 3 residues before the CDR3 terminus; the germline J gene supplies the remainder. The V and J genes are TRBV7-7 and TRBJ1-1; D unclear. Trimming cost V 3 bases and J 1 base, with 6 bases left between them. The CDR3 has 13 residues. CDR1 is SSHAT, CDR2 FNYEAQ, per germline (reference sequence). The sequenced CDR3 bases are TGTGCCAGCAGCTTCGACACGAACACTGAA. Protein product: CASSFDTNTE. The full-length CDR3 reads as CASSFDTNTEAFF. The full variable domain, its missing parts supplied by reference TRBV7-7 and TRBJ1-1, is GAGVSQSPRYKVTKRGQDVTLRCDPISSHATLYWYQQALGQGPEFLTYFNYEAQPDKSGLPSDRFSAERPEGSISTLTIQRTEQRDSAMYRCASSFDTNTEAFFGQGTRLTVV.

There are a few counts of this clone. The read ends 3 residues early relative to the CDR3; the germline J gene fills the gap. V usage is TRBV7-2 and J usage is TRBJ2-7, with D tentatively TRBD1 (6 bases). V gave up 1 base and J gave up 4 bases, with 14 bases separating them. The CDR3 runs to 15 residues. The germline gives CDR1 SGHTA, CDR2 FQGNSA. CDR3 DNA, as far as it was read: TGTGCCAGCAGCTTAGGTCGGGACACACCATACGAG. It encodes CASSLGRDTPYE. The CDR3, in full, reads CASSLGRDTPYEQYF.

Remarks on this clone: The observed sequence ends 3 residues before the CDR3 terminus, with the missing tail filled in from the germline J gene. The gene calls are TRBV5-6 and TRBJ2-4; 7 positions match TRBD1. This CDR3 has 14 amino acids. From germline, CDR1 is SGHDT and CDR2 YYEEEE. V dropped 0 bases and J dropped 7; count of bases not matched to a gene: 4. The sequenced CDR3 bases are TGTGCCAGCAGCTTGGCAGGGGGAGCCAACATT. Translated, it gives CASSLAGGANI. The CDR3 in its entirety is CASSLAGGANIQYF.

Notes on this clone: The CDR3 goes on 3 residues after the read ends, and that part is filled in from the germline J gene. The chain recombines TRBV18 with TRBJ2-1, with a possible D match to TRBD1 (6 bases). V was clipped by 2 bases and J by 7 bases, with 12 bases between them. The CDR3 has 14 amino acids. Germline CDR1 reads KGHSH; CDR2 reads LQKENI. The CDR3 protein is CASSPNRVGNEQFF. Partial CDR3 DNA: TGTGCCAGCTCACCAAACAGGGTTGGGAATGAG.

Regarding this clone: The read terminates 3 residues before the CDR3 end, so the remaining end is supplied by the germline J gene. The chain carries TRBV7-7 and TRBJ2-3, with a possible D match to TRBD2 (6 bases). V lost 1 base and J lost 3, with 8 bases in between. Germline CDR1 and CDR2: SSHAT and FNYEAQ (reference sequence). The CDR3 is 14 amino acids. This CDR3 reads CASSLDGGTDTQYF. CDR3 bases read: TGTGCCAGCAGCTTAGACGGGGGAACAGATACG.

CDR3 DNA, as far as it was read: TGTGCCAGTAGTGGGGACAGGGAACCCTACGAG. This gives the protein CASSGDREPYE. The entire CDR3 reads CASSGDREPYEQYF. The rearrangement links TRBV19 to TRBJ2-7, with 9 nucleotides matching TRBD1. The read gets to within 3 residues of the CDR3 end, and the germline J gene fills in the rest. Germline V gives CDR1 LNHDA, CDR2 SQIVND (reference sequence). The CDR3 sequence is 14 residues long. V gave up 5 bases and J gave up 2 bases; unmatched junction bases: 4.

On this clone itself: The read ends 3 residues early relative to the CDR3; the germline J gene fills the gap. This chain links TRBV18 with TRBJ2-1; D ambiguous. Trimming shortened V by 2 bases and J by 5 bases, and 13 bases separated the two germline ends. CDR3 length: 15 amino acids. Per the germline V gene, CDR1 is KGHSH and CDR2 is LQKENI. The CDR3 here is CASSPADTENNEQFF. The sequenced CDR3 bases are TGTGCCAGCTCACCAGCCGACACGGAGAACAATGAG.

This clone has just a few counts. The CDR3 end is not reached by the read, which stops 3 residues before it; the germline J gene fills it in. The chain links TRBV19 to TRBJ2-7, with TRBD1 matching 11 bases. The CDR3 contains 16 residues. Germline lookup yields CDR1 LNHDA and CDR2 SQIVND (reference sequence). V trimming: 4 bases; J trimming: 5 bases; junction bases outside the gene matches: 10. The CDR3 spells CASSTEGQGGTHEQYF. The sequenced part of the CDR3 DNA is TGTGCCAGTAGTACGGAGGGACAGGGGGGGACCCACGAG.

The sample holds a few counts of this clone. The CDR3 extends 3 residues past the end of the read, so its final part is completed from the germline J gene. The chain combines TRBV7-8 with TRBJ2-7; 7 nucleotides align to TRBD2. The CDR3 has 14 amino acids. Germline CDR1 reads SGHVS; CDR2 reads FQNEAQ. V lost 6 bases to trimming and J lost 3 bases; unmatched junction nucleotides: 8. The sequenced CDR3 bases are TGTGCCAGCAGTACGCGGGGGTTAGGCTACGAG. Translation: CASSTRGLGYE. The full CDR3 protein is CASSTRGLGYEQYF.

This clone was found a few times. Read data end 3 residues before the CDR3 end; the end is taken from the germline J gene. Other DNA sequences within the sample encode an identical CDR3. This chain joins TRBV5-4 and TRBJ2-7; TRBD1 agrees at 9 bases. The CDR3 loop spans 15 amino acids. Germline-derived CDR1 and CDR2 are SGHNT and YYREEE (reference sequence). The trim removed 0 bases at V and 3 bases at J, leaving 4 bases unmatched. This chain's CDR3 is CASSLEQGAVYEQYF. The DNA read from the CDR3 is TGTGCCAGCAGCTTGGAACAGGGGGCGGTCTACGAG.

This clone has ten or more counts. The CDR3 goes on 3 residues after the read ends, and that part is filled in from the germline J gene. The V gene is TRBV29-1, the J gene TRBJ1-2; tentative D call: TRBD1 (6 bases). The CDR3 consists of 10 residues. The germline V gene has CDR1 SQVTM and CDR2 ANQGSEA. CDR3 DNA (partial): TGCAGCGTGGCCGGGACAGGC. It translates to CSVAGTG. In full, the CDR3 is CSVAGTGYTF.

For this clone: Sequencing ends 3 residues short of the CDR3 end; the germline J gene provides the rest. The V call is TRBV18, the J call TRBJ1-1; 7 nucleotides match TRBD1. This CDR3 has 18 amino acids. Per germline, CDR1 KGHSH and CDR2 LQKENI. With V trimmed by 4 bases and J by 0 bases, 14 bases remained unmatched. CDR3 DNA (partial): TGTGCCAGCTCACAAAAACCGGGACAGAGCCGCTTGAACACTGAA. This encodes CASSQKPGQSRLNTE. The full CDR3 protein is CASSQKPGQSRLNTEAFF.

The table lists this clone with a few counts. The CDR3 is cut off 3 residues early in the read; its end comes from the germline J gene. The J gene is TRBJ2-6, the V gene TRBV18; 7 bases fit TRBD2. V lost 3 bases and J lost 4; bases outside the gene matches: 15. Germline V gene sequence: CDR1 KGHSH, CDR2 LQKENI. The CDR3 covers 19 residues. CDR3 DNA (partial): TGTGCCAGCTCACCCACCCACCGGGGGGTTCGTTCCGGGGCCAACGTC. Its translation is CASSPTHRGVRSGANV. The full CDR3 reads CASSPTHRGVRSGANVLTF.

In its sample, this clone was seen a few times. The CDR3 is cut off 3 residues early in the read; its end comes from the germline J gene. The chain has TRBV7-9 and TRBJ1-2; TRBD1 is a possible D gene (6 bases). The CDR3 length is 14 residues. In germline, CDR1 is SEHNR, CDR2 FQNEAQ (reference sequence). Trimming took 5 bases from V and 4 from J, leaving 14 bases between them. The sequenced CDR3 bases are TGTGCCAGCAGCCCGGGTGGACAGTCCTATGGC. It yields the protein CASSPGGQSYG. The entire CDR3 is CASSPGGQSYGYTF.

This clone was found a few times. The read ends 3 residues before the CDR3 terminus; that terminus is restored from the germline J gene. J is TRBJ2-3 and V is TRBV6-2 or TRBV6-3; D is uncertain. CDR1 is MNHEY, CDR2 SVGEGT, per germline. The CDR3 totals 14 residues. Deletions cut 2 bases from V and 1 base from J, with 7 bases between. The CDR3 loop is CASSYGTGTDTQYF. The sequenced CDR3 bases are TGTGCCAGCAGTTACGGAACAGGCACAGATACG.

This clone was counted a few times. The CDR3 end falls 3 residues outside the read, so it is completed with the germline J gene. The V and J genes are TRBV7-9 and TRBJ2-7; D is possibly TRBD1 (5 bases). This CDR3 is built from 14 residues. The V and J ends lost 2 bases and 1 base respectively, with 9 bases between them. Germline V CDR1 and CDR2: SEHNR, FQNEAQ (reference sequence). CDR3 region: CASSLLQASYEQYF. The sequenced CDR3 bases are TGTGCCAGCAGCTTACTACAGGCGTCCTACGAG.